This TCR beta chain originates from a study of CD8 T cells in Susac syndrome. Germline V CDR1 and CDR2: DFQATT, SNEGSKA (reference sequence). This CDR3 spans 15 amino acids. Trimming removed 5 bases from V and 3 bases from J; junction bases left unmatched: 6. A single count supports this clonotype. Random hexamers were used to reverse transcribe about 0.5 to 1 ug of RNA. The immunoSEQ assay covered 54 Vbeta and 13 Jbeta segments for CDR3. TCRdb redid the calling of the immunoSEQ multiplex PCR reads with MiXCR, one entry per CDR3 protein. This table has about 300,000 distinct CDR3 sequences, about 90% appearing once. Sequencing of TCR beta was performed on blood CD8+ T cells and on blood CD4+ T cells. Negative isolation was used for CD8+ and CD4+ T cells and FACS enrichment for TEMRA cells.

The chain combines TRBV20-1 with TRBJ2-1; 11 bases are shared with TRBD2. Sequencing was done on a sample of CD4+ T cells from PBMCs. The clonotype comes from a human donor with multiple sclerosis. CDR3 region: CSAYLLAGGYNEQFF. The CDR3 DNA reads TGCAGTGCTTACCTCCTAGCGGGAGGCTACAATGAGCAGTTCTTC.